This T cell receptor beta chain was found in a study of glioma-infiltrating T cells after dendritic cell vaccination. Here immunoSEQ multiplex PCR was the method, and the copy in TCRdb shows in-frame clones only, minus some. The repertoire holds roughly 68,000 clones, with about 81% as singletons. The receptor's source is a human donor with glioblastoma. This specimen was blood, taken before dendritic cell vaccination.

Here the CDR3 DNA reads TGCGCCAGCAGCCTAACAGGGAAAAGCTACGAGCAGTACTTC. Encoded protein: CASSLTGKSYEQYF. This chain links TRBV4-1 with TRBJ2-7, with a weak D call TRBD1 (6 bases). Germline V lookup: CDR1 MGHRA, CDR2 YSYEKL. CDR3 length: 14 amino acids. Trimming pared 4 bases from V and 3 bases from J, leaving 13 bases between.